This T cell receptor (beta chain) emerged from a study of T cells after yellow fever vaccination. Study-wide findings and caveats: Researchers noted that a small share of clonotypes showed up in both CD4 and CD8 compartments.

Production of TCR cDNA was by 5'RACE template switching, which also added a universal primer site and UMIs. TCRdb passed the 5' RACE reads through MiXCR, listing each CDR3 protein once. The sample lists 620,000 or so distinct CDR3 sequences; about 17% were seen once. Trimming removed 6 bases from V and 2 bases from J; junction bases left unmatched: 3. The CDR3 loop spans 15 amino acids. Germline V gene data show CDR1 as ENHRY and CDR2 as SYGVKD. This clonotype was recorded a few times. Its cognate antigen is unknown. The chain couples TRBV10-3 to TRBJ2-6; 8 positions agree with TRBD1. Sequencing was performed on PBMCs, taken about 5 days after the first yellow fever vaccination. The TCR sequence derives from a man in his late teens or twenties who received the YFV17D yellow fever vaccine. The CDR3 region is CAISMDRAGANVLTF. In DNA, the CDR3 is TGTGCCATCAGCATGGACAGGGCTGGGGCCAACGTCCTGACTTTC.